This entry is about one T cell receptor (beta chain). No antigen is known for it. The data derive from a study of cytomegalovirus exposure and HLA in healthy donors. Study-wide results and caveats: In an earlier analysis, productive rearrangement rates for most beta V segments clustered near 87% or 30%. TCR beta sequences reportedly predicted the HLA-A and HLA-B alleles of most subjects accurately.

This CDR3 contains 12 residues. The trim removed 3 bases at V and 13 bases at J, leaving 9 bases unmatched. Germline CDR1 and CDR2: MNHEY and SMNVEV (reference sequence). PCR employed 60 Vbeta and 13 Jbeta primers. The data were produced by immunoSEQ multiplex PCR, yet TCRdb's version contains in-frame clones alone and is incomplete. The table has about 200,000 clones, around 83% seen once. The chain recombines TRBV27 with TRBJ2-7, with 7 bases identical to TRBD2. This TCR was sampled from a woman in her thirties or forties in good health and CMV-seronegative. The sequenced material came from PBMCs. The CDR3 here is CASSFLGREYYF. CDR3 in DNA: TGTGCCAGCAGTTTCTTAGGGCGGGAGTACTACTTC.